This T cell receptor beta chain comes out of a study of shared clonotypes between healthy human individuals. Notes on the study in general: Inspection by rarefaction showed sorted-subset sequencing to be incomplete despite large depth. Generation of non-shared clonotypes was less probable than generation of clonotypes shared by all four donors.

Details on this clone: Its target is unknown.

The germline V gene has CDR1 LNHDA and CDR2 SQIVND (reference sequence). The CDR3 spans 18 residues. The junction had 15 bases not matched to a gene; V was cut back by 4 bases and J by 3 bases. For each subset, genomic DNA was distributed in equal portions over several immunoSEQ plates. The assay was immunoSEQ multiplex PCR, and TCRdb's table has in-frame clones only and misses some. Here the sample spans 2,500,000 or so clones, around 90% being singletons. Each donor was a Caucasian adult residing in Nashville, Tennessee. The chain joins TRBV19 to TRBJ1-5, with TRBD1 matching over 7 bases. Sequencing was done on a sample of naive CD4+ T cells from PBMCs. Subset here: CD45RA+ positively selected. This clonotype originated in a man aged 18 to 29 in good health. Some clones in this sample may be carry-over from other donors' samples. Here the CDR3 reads CASSTYKEWTGNNQPQHF. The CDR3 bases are TGTGCCAGTAGTACCTACAAAGAGTGGACAGGTAACAATCAGCCCCAGCATTTT.